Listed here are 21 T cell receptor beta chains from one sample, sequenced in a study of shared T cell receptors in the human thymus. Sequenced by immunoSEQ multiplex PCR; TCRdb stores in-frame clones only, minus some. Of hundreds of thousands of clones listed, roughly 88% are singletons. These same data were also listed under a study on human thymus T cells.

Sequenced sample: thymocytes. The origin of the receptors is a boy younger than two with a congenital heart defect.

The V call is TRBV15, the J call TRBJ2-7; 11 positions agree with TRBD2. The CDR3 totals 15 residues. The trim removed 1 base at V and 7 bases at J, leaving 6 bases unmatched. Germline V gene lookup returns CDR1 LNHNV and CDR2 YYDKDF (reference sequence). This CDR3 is CATSRAPGLAEEQYF. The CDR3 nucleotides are TGTGCCACCAGCAGAGCACCGGGACTAGCGGAAGAGCAGTACTTC.

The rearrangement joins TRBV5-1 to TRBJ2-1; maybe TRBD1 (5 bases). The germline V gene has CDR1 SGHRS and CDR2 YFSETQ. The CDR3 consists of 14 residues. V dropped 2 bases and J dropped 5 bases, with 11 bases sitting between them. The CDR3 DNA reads TGCGCCAGCAGCTTTAGACAGAGCAACAATGAGCAGTTCTTC. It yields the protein CASSFRQSNNEQFF.

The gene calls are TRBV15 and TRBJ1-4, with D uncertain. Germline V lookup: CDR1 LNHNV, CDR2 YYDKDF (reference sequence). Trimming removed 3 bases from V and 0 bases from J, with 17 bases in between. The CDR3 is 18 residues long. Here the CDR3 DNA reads TGTGCCACCAGCAGGCAGGCATCGAAGTACACAACTAATGAAAAACTGTTTTTT. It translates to CATSRQASKYTTNEKLFF.

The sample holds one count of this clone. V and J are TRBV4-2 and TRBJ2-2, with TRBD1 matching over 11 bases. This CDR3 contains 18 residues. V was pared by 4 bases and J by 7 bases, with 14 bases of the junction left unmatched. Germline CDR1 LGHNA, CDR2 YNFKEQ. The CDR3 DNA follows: TGTGCCAGCAGCCGGCCGCCTCGGGACAGGGGGTTGGACGGGGAGCTGTTTTTT. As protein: CASSRPPRDRGLDGELFF.

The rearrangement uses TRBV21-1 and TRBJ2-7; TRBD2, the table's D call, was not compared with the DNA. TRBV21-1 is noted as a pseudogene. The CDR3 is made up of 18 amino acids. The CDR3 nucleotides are TGTGCCAGCAGCCGACTAGCGGCTCCATCCTATCACTCCTACGAGCAGTACTTC. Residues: CASSRLAAPSYHSYEQYF.

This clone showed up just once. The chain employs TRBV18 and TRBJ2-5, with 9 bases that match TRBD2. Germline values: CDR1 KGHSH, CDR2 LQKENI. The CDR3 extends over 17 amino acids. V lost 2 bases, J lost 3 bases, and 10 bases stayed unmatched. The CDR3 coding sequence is TGTGCCAGCTCACCAAATCAACCCGGGACTAGCAAAGAGACCCAGTACTTC. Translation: CASSPNQPGTSKETQYF.

CDR3 loop: CASSYGTGINQPQHF. CDR3 coding DNA: TGTGCCAGCAGTTACGGTACAGGGATCAATCAGCCCCAGCATTTT. The gene calls are TRBV6-6 and TRBJ1-5; a possible D gene is TRBD1 (6 bases). Trimming took 2 bases from V and 3 from J, leaving 11 bases between them. The CDR3 is 15 residues long. Germline V lookup: CDR1 MNHNY, CDR2 SVGAGI (reference sequence).

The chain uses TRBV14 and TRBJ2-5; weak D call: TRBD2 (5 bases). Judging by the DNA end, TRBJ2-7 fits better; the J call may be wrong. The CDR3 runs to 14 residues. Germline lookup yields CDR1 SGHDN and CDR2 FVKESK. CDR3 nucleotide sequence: TGTGCCAGCAGCCTGGCGGGCCGTACCTACGAGCAGTACTTC. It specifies CASSLAGRTYEQYF.

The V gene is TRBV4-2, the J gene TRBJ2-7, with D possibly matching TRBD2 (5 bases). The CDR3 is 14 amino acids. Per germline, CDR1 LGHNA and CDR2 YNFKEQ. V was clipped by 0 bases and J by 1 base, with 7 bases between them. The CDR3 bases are TGTGCCAGCAGCCAAGAAGAGGGATCCTACGAGCAGTACTTC. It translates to CASSQEEGSYEQYF.

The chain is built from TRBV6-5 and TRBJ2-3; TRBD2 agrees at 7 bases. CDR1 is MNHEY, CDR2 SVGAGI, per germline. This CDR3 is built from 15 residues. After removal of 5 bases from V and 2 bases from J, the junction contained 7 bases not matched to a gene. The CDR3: CASSPGRANTDTQYF. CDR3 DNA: TGTGCCAGCAGTCCGGGGAGGGCCAACACAGATACGCAGTATTTT.

The CDR3 sequence is CSVLTGSTEAFF. The CDR3 coding sequence is TGCAGCGTTCTTACAGGCTCCACTGAAGCTTTCTTT. V usage is TRBV29-1 and J usage is TRBJ1-1; a weak D match, TRBD1 (5 bases). The CDR3 length is 12 residues. V dropped 5 bases and J dropped 4 bases, with 11 bases sitting between them. The V gene's germline CDR1 is SQVTM and CDR2 ANQGSEA.

The DNA of the CDR3 is TGTGCCAGCAGCTTAAGGCCGCCCTACGAGCAGTACTTC. Translated: CASSLRPPYEQYF. The chain recombines TRBV7-3 with TRBJ2-7, with D unclear. From germline, CDR1 is SGHTA and CDR2 FQGTGA. This CDR3 has 13 amino acids. Between the trimmed V and J ends, which lost 1 base and 2 bases, there was a span of 6 bases.

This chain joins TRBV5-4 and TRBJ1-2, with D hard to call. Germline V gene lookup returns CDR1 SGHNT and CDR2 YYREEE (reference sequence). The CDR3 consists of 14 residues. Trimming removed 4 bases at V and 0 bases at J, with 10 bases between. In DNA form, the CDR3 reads TGTGCCAGCAGCCAAACCACAGCTAACTATGGCTACACCTTC. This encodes CASSQTTANYGYTF.

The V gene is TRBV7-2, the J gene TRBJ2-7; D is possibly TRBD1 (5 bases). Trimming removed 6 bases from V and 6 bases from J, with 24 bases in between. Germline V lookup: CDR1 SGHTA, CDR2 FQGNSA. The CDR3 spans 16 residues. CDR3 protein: CASRRLTGVGASEQYF. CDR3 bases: TGTGCCAGCAGAAGACTCACGGGTGTAGGGGCCTCCGAGCAGTACTTC.

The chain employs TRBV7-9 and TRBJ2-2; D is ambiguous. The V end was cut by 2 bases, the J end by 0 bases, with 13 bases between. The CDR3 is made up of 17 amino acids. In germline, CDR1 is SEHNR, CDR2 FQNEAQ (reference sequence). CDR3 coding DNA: TGTGCCAGCAGCTTATCGGCCGACACATCGAACACCGGGGAGCTGTTTTTT. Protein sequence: CASSLSADTSNTGELFF.

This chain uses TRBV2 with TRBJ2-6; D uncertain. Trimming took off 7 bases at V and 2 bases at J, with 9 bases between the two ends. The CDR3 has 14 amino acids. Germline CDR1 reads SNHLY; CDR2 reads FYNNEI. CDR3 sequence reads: CASKRETGANVLTF. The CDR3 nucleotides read TGTGCCAGCAAGCGAGAAACTGGGGCCAACGTCCTGACTTTC.

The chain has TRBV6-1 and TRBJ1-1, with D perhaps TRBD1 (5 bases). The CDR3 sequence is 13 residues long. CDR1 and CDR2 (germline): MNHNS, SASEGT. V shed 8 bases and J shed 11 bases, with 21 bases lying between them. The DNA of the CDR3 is TGTGCCAGCGGGGGGGGGACGAGGGGTGGCGCTTTCTTT. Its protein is CASGGGTRGGAFF.

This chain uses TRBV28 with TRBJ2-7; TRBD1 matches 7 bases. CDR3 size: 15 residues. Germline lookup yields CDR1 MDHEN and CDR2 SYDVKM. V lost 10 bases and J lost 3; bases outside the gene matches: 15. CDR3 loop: CATDPPGTDNYEQYF. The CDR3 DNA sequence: TGTGCCACCGACCCCCCCGGGACAGACAACTACGAGCAGTACTTC.

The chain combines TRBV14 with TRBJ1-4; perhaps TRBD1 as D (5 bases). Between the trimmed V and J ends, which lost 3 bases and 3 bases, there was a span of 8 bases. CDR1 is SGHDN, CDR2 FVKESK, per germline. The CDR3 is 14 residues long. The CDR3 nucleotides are TGTGCCAGCAGCCACAGGGTACCTAATGAAAAACTGTTTTTT. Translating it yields CASSHRVPNEKLFF.

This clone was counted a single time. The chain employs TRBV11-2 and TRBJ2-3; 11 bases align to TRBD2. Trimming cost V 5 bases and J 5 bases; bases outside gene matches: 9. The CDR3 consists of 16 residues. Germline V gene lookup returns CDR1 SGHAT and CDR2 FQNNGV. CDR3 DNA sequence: TGTGCCAGCAGCGCGAATAGCGGGAGGGCCTTAGATACGCAGTATTTT. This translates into CASSANSGRALDTQYF.

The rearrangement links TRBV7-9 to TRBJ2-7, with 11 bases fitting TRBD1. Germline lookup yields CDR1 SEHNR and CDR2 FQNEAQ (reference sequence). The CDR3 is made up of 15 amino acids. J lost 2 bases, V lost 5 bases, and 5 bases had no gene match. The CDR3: CASSIGQGATYEQYF. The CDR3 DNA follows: TGTGCCAGCAGCATCGGACAGGGGGCGACCTACGAGCAGTACTTC.